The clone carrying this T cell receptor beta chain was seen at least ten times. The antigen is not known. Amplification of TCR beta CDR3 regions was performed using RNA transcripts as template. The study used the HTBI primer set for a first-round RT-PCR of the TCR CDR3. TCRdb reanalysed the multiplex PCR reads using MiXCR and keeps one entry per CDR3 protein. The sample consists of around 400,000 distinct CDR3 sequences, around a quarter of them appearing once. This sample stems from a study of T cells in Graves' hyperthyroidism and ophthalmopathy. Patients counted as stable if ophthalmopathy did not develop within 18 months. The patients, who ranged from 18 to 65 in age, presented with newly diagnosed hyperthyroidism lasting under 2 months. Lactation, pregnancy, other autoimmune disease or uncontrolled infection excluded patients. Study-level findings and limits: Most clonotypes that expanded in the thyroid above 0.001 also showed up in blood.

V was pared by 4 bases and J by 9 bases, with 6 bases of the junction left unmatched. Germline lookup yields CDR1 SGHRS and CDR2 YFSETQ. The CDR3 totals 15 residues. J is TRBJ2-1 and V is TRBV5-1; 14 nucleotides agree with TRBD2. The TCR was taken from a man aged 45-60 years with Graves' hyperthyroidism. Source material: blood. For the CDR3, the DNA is TGCGCCAGCAGCGGCGGACTAGCGGGAGGTTCTGAGCAGTTCTTC. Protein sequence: CASSGGLAGGSEQFF.